A selection of T cell receptor beta chains follows, all from one sample in a study of PD-L1 blockade in urothelial cancer. Libraries were prepared by immunoSEQ multiplex PCR; TCRdb keeps only in-frame clonotypes and omits some of them. There are roughly 26,000 clones in the sample; about 83% occur only once, and roughly 3% lies in the top ten. The sample in question was PBMCs, obtained around atezolizumab (anti-PD-L1) treatment. The receptors were gathered from a man aged 45-65 years with urothelial cancer. Each CDR3 is given with its conserved first and last residue. D genes are given only for firm matches. Only some rows state a clone size, as once, few, many or a class for expanded clones.

CAISESENRAAFF,TGTGCCATCAGTGAGTCCGAGAACAGGGCAGCTTTCTTT,-,-,TRBV10-3,TRBJ1-1
CASSQGLMSYNEQFF,TGTGCCAGCAGCCAGGGACTGATGTCCTACAATGAGCAGTTCTTC,-,-,TRBV25-1,TRBJ2-1
CASSPRGTSGGTEQYF,TGTGCCAGCAGCCCCCGGGGGACTAGCGGGGGGACCGAGCAGTACTTC,few,TRBD2,TRBV9,TRBJ2-7
CASNGGHQETQYF,TGTGCCAGTAATGGCGGTCACCAAGAGACCCAGTACTTC,-,-,TRBV19,TRBJ2-5
CASSPADYIPHEQYF,TGTGCCAGCTCACCTGCGGACTATATTCCCCACGAGCAGTACTTC,-,-,TRBV18,TRBJ2-7
CASSLGGTSGNFLNIQYF,TGCGCCAGCAGCTTGGGGGGAACTAGCGGGAATTTTCTGAACATTCAGTACTTC,-,TRBD2,TRBV5-1,TRBJ2-4
CASRGASGNTGELFF,TGTGCCAGCAGGGGGGCTAGCGGGAACACCGGGGAGCTGTTTTTT,-,-,TRBV11-2,TRBJ2-2
CASSLLAAGGQYF,TGTGCCAGCAGCTTGCTTGCAGCCGGAGGGCAGTACTTC,-,-,TRBV5-6,TRBJ2-5
CAWSLTRTGPITDTQYF,TGTGCCTGGAGTCTGACCCGGACAGGGCCCATCACAGATACGCAGTATTTT,-,TRBD1,TRBV30,TRBJ2-3
CASSPTMTSGTYNEQFF,TGTGCCAGCTCACCAACCATGACTAGCGGGACGTACAATGAGCAGTTCTTC,-,TRBD2,TRBV18,TRBJ2-1
CASSFLGGRQETQYF,TGTGCCAGCAGCTTTCTGGGAGGGCGCCAAGAGACCCAGTACTTC,-,TRBD2,TRBV7-2,TRBJ2-5
CASSDSGGANEQFF,TGTGCCAGCAGTGATAGCGGGGGGGCCAATGAGCAGTTCTTC,-,TRBD2,TRBV6-4,TRBJ2-1
CASSGQENYGYTF,TGTGCCAGCAGTGGACAGGAAAACTATGGCTACACCTTC,-,TRBD1,TRBV27,TRBJ1-2
CATSREGGSYEQYF,TGTGCCACCAGCAGGGAAGGAGGCTCCTACGAGCAGTACTTC,-,-,TRBV15,TRBJ2-7
CASRRGTNEKLFF,TGCGCCAGCAGAAGGGGGACTAATGAAAAACTGTTTTTT,once,-,TRBV10-2,TRBJ1-4
CASSPSIAGGSYNEQFF,TGCGCCAGCAGCCCGTCAATAGCGGGAGGCTCCTACAATGAGCAGTTCTTC,-,TRBD2,TRBV4-3,TRBJ2-1
CSVVLRQGNQPQHF,TGCAGCGTTGTTCTACGTCAGGGGAATCAGCCCCAGCATTTT,few,-,TRBV29-1,TRBJ1-5
CASSHRGNLKNTEAFF,TGTGCCAGCAGTCATCGCGGGAACTTAAAGAACACTGAAGCTTTCTTT,-,-,TRBV5-8,TRBJ1-1
CASSSSMNTEAFF,TGTGCCAGCAGTTCCTCCATGAACACTGAAGCTTTCTTT,once,-,TRBV6-5,TRBJ1-1
CASSPYPGAKETQYF,TGTGCCAGCAGTCCATATCCGGGAGCTAAAGAGACCCAGTACTTC,-,-,TRBV27,TRBJ2-5
CASSFGQGYSNQPQHF,TGTGCCAGCAGCTTTGGACAGGGCTATAGCAATCAGCCCCAGCATTTT,-,TRBD1,TRBV7-2,TRBJ1-5
CASSPRQGAYEQYF,TGTGCCAGCAGCCCGCGACAGGGGGCCTACGAGCAGTACTTC,-,TRBD1,TRBV7-2,TRBJ2-7
CASSPPVGTGKNIQYF,TGTGCCAGCAGCCCCCCGGTTGGCACAGGGAAAAACATTCAGTACTTC,-,-,TRBV4-2,TRBJ2-4
CASSLVVSSYNEQFF,TGTGCCAGCAGCTTAGTTGTCAGCTCCTACAATGAGCAGTTCTTC,-,-,TRBV7-8,TRBJ2-1
CARSLTGAPNTGELFF,TGTGCCAGAAGCTTGACAGGGGCCCCCAACACCGGGGAGCTGTTTTTT,once,TRBD1,TRBV5-3,TRBJ2-2
CSGGQLAGGSETQYF,TGCAGTGGGGGGCAACTAGCGGGAGGGTCGGAGACCCAGTACTTC,-,TRBD2,TRBV29-1,TRBJ2-5
CASSLGRGTEAFF,TGTGCCAGCAGCCTAGGCAGGGGAACTGAAGCTTTCTTT,-,-,TRBV11-2,TRBJ1-1
CASRGEVFGYTF,TGCGCCAGCAGGGGCGAAGTTTTTGGCTACACCTTC,-,-,TRBV5-1,TRBJ1-2
CASSFSAGNTYEQYF,TGTGCCAGCAGCTTTAGCGCGGGAAATACCTACGAGCAGTACTTC,-,-,TRBV5-6,TRBJ2-7
CASSQTGEYEQYF,TGTGCCAGCAGCCAGACAGGGGAATACGAGCAGTACTTC,-,TRBD1,TRBV9,TRBJ2-7
CSVVDYPGGELFF,TGCAGCGTTGTGGACTATCCGGGAGGGGAGCTGTTTTTT,-,-,TRBV29-1,TRBJ2-2
CASSPFRGGTGELFF,TGTGCCAGCAGCCCTTTCAGAGGGGGCACCGGGGAGCTGTTTTTT,few,-,TRBV27,TRBJ2-2
CASSIGGGPFGEQFF,TGTGCCAGTAGTATAGGGGGGGGACCCTTTGGTGAGCAGTTCTTC,-,TRBD2,TRBV19,TRBJ2-1
CASSPGLGRVLSSYNEQFF,TGTGCCAGCTCCCCTGGACTAGGGCGGGTCCTGAGCTCCTACAATGAGCAGTTCTTC,-,TRBD2,TRBV9,TRBJ2-1
CASSYPGTGEQYF,TGTGCCAGCAGTTACCCCGGGACAGGCGAGCAGTACTTC,-,TRBD1,TRBV6-5,TRBJ2-7
CASSEPGQGSYEQYF,TGCGCCAGCAGTGAGCCGGGACAGGGATCCTACGAGCAGTACTTC,-,TRBD1,TRBV10-2,TRBJ2-7